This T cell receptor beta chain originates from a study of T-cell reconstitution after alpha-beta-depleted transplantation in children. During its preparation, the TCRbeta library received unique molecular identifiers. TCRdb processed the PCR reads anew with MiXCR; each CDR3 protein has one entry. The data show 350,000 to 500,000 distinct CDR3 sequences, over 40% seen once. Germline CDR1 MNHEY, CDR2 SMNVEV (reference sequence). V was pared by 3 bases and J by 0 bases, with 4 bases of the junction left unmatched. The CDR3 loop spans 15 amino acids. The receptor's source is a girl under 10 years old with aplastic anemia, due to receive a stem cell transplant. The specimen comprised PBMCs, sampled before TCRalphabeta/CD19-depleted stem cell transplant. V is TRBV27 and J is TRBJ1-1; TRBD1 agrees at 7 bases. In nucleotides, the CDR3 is TGTGCCAGCAGTTTCCTCGACAGGGTGAACACTGAAGCTTTCTTT. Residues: CASSFLDRVNTEAFF.